This is a list of T cell receptor beta chains from one sample in a study of early T cells in non-severe SARS-CoV-2 infection. Via MiXCR, TCRdb re-called the 5' RACE reads, giving one row per CDR3 protein. The sample lists tens of thousands of distinct CDR3 sequences, under 15% occurring once. The sequenced sample was whole blood, obtained at baseline. The receptor set was obtained from an adult who was a healthcare worker with PCR-confirmed SARS-CoV-2 infection or an uninfected control (not recorded which). Both conserved end residues are part of each CDR3. The D gene is left open where the match is weak. Some rows mark clone size as missing; the rest say once, few, many or name a class of expanded clone.

size	J	D	V	CDR3	DNA
many	TRBJ2-4	NA	TRBV20-1	CSARQASLGDIQYF	TGCAGTGCTAGACAGGCTAGCCTTGGGGACATTCAGTACTTC
few	TRBJ1-1	NA	TRBV10-3	CAISGPNMNTEAFF	TGTGCCATCAGTGGTCCCAACATGAACACTGAAGCTTTCTTT
NA	TRBJ2-7	TRBD1	TRBV7-9	CASSSGTGGYEQYF	TGTGCCAGCAGCTCCGGGACAGGGGGGTACGAGCAGTACTTC
few	TRBJ1-2	NA	TRBV19	CASSEDPRINYGYTF	TGTGCCAGTAGTGAAGACCCACGGATTAACTATGGCTACACCTTC
NA	TRBJ2-3	TRBD1	TRBV7-2	CASSLVQGADTQYF	TGTGCCAGCAGCTTAGTTCAGGGGGCAGATACGCAGTATTTT
NA	TRBJ1-1	NA	TRBV9	CASSVGSRTVNTEAFF	TGTGCCAGCAGCGTAGGAAGTCGGACAGTGAACACTGAAGCTTTCTTT
NA	TRBJ2-1	NA	TRBV20-1	CSASVPNRNEQFF	TGCAGTGCTAGTGTTCCGAATCGCAATGAGCAGTTCTTC
NA	TRBJ1-4	NA	TRBV12-3/TRBV12-4	CASSPWQEKLFF	TGTGCCAGCAGTCCATGGCAGGAAAAACTGTTTTTT
NA	TRBJ2-5	NA	TRBV20-1	CSATEAGQETQYF	TGCAGTGCTACCGAGGCGGGACAAGAGACCCAGTACTTC
few	TRBJ1-5	NA	TRBV6-6	CASSRRDQPQHF	TGTGCCAGCAGTCGGCGGGATCAGCCCCAGCATTTT
many	TRBJ1-4	NA	TRBV24-1	CATSETGLGEKLFF	TGTGCCACCAGTGAAACAGGGCTCGGTGAAAAACTGTTTTTT
few	TRBJ2-3	TRBD2	TRBV5-1	CASSLGLADFTDTQYF	TGCGCCAGCAGCCTAGGACTAGCGGACTTCACAGATACGCAGTATTTT
few	TRBJ2-1	TRBD2	TRBV10-3	CAIRTSGSNEQFF	TGTGCCATCAGGACTAGCGGGAGCAATGAGCAGTTCTTC
NA	TRBJ1-4	NA	TRBV3-1	CASRSRTLPTEKLFF	TGTGCCAGCAGGAGCCGGACACTTCCGACGGAAAAACTGTTTTTT
NA	TRBJ2-7	NA	TRBV28	CASSPRPPAGSYEQYF	TGTGCCAGCAGTCCCCGCCCCCCCGCAGGAAGCTACGAGCAGTACTTC
few	TRBJ1-2	NA	TRBV2	CASSEDGFYGYTF	TGTGCCAGCAGTGAGGACGGATTCTATGGCTACACCTTC
NA	TRBJ2-5	NA	TRBV28	CASSLGGREAQYF	TGTGCCAGCAGTTTAGGGGGGCGAGAGGCCCAGTACTTC
many	TRBJ1-1	NA	TRBV5-1	CASSLAGHSNTEAFF	TGCGCCAGCAGCTTGGCAGGACACTCGAACACTGAAGCTTTCTTT
NA	TRBJ1-2	NA	TRBV24-1	CATHGSTNYGYTF	TGTGCCACCCACGGCTCCACTAACTATGGCTACACCTTC
many	TRBJ1-2	NA	TRBV11-2	CASSLRPGANYGYTF	TGTGCCAGCAGCTTACGTCCGGGAGCTAACTATGGCTACACCTTC
many	TRBJ1-2	NA	TRBV19	CASSITNYGYTF	TGTGCCAGTAGTATCACTAACTATGGCTACACCTTC
few	TRBJ1-2	TRBD1	TRBV7-2	CASSFWTQGYYGYTF	TGTGCCAGCAGCTTCTGGACACAGGGGTACTATGGCTACACCTTC
NA	TRBJ2-1	NA	TRBV5-1	CASIGRDGASYNEQFF	TGCGCCAGCATCGGACGGGACGGAGCCTCCTACAATGAGCAGTTCTTC
few	TRBJ1-1	NA	TRBV24-1	CATSDSKTGGTEAFF	TGTGCCACCAGTGATTCGAAGACGGGAGGCACTGAAGCTTTCTTT
NA	TRBJ2-2	TRBD2	TRBV7-8	CASSSLSSGYTGELFF	TGTGCCAGCAGCTCCCTCTCTAGCGGTTACACCGGGGAGCTGTTTTTT
many	TRBJ1-1	NA	TRBV30	CAWSVLYGTEAFF	TGTGCCTGGAGTGTACTCTACGGTACTGAAGCTTTCTTT
many	TRBJ1-6	TRBD1	TRBV19	CASSTLTGGNPPLHF	TGTGCCAGTAGTACCTTGACAGGGGGCAATCCACCCCTCCACTTT
NA	TRBJ2-7	TRBD2	TRBV5-1	CASSLGGRSYEQYF	TGCGCCAGCAGCTTGGGCGGGAGATCCTACGAGCAGTACTTC
NA	TRBJ2-5	TRBD1	TRBV7-6	CASSLTGVRETQYF	TGTGCCAGCAGCCTGACAGGGGTCCGGGAGACCCAGTACTTC
many	TRBJ2-7	NA	TRBV6-2/TRBV6-3	CATYSYEQYF	TGTGCCACCTATTCCTACGAGCAGTACTTC
few	TRBJ2-1	NA	TRBV5-1	CASSTKGVSYNEQFF	TGCGCCAGCAGCACAAAGGGAGTTTCGTACAATGAGCAGTTCTTC
NA	TRBJ2-7	NA	TRBV20-1	CSAGNGLSYEQYF	TGCAGTGCGGGCAACGGGTTATCCTACGAGCAGTACTTC
NA	TRBJ2-5	NA	TRBV12-3/TRBV12-4	CASAASGQETQYF	TGTGCCAGCGCCGCCAGTGGCCAAGAGACCCAGTACTTC
many	TRBJ2-1	NA	TRBV11-3	CASSPSPSYNEQFF	TGTGCCAGCAGCCCCTCACCCTCCTACAATGAGCAGTTCTTC
NA	TRBJ1-2	NA	TRBV27	CASSSDSINYGYTF	TGTGCCAGCAGTTCAGACAGTATTAACTATGGCTACACCTTC
few	TRBJ2-7	NA	TRBV27	CASSLTAYYEQYF	TGTGCCAGCAGTTTGACGGCTTATTACGAGCAGTACTTC
few	TRBJ1-3	NA	TRBV27	CASSLGSGNTIYF	TGTGCCAGCAGTTTAGGATCTGGAAACACCATATATTTT
few	TRBJ1-1	NA	TRBV5-1	CASSLGTGANTEAFF	TGCGCCAGCAGCTTGGGTACGGGGGCGAACACTGAAGCTTTCTTT
NA	TRBJ2-5	NA	TRBV5-1	CASSPGVPGETQYF	TGCGCCAGCTCCCCGGGGGTTCCAGGAGAGACCCAGTACTTC
few	TRBJ2-1	TRBD1	TRBV4-1	CASSQRGQGHTDQFF	TGCGCCAGCAGCCAAAGGGGACAGGGACATACCGATCAGTTCTTC
few	TRBJ2-1	TRBD1	TRBV20-1	CSATDRGDEQFF	TGCAGTGCCACGGACAGGGGCGATGAGCAGTTCTTC
many	TRBJ2-3	NA	TRBV9	CASSVVTDTQYF	TGTGCCAGCAGCGTAGTAACAGATACGCAGTATTTT